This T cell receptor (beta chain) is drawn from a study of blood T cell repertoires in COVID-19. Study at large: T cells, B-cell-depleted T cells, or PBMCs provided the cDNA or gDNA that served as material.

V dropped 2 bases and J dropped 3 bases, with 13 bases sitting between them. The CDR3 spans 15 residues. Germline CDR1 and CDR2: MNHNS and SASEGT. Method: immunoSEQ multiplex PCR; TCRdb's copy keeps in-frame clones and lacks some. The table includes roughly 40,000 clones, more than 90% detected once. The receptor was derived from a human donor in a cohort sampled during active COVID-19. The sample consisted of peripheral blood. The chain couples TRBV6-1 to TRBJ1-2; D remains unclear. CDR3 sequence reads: CASSEFFVVDYGYTF. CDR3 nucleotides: TGTGCCAGCAGTGAATTCTTTGTAGTAGACTATGGCTACACCTTC.